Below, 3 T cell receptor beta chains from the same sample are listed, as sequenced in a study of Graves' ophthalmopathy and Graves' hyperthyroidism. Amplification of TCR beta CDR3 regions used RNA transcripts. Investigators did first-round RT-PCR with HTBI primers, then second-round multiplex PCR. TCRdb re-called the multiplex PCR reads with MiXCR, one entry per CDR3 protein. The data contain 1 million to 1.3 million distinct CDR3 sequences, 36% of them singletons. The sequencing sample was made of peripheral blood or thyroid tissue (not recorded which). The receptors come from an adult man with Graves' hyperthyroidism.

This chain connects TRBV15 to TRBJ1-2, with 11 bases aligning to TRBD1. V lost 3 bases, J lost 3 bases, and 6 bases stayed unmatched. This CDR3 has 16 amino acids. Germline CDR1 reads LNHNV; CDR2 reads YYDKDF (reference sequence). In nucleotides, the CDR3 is TGTGCCACCAGCAGCTCAAGGGACAGGGGGGACTATGGCTACACCTTC. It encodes CATSSSRDRGDYGYTF.

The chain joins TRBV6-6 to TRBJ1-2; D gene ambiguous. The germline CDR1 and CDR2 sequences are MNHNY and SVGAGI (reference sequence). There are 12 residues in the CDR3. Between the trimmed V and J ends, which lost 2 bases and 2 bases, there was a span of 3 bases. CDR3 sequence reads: CASSYANYGYTF. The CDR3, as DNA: TGTGCCAGCAGTTACGCCAACTATGGCTACACCTTC.

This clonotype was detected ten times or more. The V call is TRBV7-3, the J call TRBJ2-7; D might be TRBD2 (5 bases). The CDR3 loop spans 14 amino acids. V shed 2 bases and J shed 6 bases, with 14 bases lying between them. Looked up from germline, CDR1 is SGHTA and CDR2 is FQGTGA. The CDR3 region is CASSLLPGFGEQYF. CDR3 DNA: TGTGCCAGCAGCTTATTACCGGGGTTTGGCGAGCAGTACTTC.